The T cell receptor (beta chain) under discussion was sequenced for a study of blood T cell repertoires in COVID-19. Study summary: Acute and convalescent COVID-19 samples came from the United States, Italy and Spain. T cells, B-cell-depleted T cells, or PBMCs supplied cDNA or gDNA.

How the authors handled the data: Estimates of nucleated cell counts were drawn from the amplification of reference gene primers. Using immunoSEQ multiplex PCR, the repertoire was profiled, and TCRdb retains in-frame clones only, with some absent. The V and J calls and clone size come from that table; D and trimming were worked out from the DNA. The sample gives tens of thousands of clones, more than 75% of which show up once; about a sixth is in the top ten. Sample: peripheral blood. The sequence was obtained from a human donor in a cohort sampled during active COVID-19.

Here the CDR3 DNA reads TGTGCCAGCAGCTTGGAATGGCAGAACACTGAAGCTTTCTTT. Its translation: CASSLEWQNTEAFF. J is TRBJ1-1 and V is TRBV5-4, with D unresolved. The length of the CDR3 is 14 residues. Germline lookup yields CDR1 SGHNT and CDR2 YYREEE (reference sequence). Trimming took 0 bases from V and 1 from J, leaving 7 bases between them.